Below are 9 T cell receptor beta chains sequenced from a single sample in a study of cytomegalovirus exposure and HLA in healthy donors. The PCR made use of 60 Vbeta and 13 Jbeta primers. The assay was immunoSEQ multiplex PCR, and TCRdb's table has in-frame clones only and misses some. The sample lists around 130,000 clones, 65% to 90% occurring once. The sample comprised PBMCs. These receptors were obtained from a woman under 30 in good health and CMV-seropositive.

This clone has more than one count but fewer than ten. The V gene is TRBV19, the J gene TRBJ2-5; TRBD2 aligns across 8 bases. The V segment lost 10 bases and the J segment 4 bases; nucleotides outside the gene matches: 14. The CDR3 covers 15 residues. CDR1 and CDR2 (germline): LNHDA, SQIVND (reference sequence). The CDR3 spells CATQEYGGARETQYF. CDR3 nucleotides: TGTGCCACTCAGGAATACGGGGGGGCCAGAGAGACCCAGTACTTC.

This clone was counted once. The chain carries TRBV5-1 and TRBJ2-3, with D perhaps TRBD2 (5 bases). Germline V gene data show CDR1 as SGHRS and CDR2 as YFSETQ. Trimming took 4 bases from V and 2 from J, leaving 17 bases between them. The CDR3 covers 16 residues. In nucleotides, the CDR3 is TGCGCCAGCAGCCAAAGCCCCTATAGCGCCACAGATACGCAGTATTTT. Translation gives CASSQSPYSATDTQYF.

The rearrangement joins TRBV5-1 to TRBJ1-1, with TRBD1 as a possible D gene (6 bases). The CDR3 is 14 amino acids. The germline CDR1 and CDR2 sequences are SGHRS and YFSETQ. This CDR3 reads CANPMGHPNTEAFF. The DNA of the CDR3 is TGCGCAAACCCAATGGGACATCCGAACACTGAAGCTTTCTTT.

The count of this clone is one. The chain's CDR3 is CASSLGSGAAYEQYF. The CDR3 DNA is TGTGCCAGCAGTCTAGGGTCAGGGGCCGCATACGAGCAGTACTTC. The rearrangement joins TRBV11-2 to TRBJ2-7, with a tentative D call TRBD1 (6 bases). Germline values: CDR1 SGHAT, CDR2 FQNNGV. V lost 6 bases and J lost 4, with 19 bases in between. The CDR3 sequence is 15 residues long.

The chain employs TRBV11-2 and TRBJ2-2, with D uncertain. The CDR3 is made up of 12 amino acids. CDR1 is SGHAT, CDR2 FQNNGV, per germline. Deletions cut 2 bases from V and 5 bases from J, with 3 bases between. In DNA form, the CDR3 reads TGTGCCAGCAGCTTACGGACCGGGGAGCTGTTTTTT. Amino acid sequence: CASSLRTGELFF.

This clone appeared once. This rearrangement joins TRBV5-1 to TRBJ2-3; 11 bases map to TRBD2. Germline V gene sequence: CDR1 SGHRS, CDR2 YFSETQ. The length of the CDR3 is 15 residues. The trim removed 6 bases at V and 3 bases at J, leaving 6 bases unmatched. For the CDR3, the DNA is TGCGCCAGCACTCCCCTAGCGGGGGGAACAGATACGCAGTATTTT. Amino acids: CASTPLAGGTDTQYF. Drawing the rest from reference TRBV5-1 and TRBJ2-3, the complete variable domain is KAGVTQTPRYLIKTRGQQVTLSCSPISGHRSVSWYQQTPGQGLQFLFEYFSETQRNKGNFPGRFSGRQFSNSRSEMNVSTLELGDSALYLCASTPLAGGTDTQYFGPGTRLTVL.

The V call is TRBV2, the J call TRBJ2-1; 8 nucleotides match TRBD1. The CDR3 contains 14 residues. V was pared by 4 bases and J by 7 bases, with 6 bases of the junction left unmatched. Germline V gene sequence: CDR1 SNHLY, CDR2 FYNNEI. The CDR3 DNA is TGTGCCAGCAGTGCGCCGACAGGGGTAAATGAGCAGTTCTTC. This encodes CASSAPTGVNEQFF.

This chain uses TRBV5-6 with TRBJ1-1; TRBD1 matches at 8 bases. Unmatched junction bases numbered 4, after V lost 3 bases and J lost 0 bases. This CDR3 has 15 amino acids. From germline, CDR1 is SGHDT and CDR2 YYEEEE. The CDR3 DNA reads TGTGCCAGCAGCTGGACAGGGCCTATGAACACTGAAGCTTTCTTT. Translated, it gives CASSWTGPMNTEAFF.

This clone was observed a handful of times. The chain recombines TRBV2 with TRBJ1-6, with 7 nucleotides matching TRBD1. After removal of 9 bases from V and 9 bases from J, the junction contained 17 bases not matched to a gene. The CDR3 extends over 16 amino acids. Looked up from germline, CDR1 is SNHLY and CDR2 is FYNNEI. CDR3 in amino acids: CASGGRDATGPSPLHF. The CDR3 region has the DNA TGTGCCAGTGGGGGGAGAGATGCGACAGGGCCTTCACCCCTCCACTTT.